These 9 T cell receptor beta chains were all obtained from the same sample, sequenced in a study of T cell responses to AZD1222 COVID-19 vaccine (dated by TCRdb to about 2021). Libraries were prepared through the immunoSEQ multiplex PCR assay. This is the immuneACCESS table as TCRdb keeps it, with only in-frame sequences that have V and J called. A part of the clones is gone; compared with another copy, unresolved V genes explain less than half, and the rest is unexplained. For this sample there are about 120,000 clones; around 87% appear just once. Of the sample, 2% to 3% falls within the top ten clones. Per the publication, the time point label means: about 28 days (+/-7) after the second vaccine dose. Sequenced material: peripheral blood, taken 28 days after the second AZD1222 dose. Receptors were obtained from an adult who received the AZD1222 COVID-19 vaccine.

The chain joins TRBV6-2 or TRBV6-3 to TRBJ1-2, with D tentatively TRBD1 (5 bases). CDR1 and CDR2 from the germline V gene are MNHEY and SVGEGT. The CDR3 is made up of 12 amino acids. Between the trimmed V and J ends, which lost 6 bases and 7 bases, there was a span of 12 bases. CDR3 in amino acids: CASSLSGFGYTF. CDR3 DNA: TGTGCCAGCAGCCTTTCAGGGTTTGGCTACACCTTC.

The J gene is TRBJ2-7, the V gene TRBV4-2, with D uncertain. CDR1 and CDR2 (germline): LGHNA, YNFKEQ. This CDR3 comprises 14 residues. V shed 1 base and J shed 3 bases, with 10 bases lying between them. CDR3 DNA: TGTGCCAGCAGCCAAGCGTCCGTTCTCTACGAGCAGTACTTC. This gives the protein CASSQASVLYEQYF.

The V gene is TRBV18, the J gene TRBJ1-3; D gene uncertain. The CDR3 runs 14 residues. V lost 6 bases and J 1 base, leaving 10 bases between the germline ends. Germline lookup yields CDR1 KGHSH and CDR2 LQKENI. The CDR3 bases are TGTGCCAGCTCGGACTTCGGGTCTGGAAACACCATATATTTT. Translation gives CASSDFGSGNTIYF.

The genes are TRBV5-8 and TRBJ1-3; D unclear. This CDR3 comprises 10 residues. V was cut by 7 bases and J by 4 bases, with 3 bases left in between. The germline V gene has CDR1 SGHTS and CDR2 YDEGEE. The CDR3 DNA reads as TGTGCCAGCGGAGGAAACACCATATATTTT. It translates to CASGGNTIYF.

The J gene is TRBJ1-2, the V gene TRBV9, with a tentative D call TRBD1 (5 bases). The germline gives CDR1 SGDLS, CDR2 YYNGEE. This CDR3 contains 13 residues. The V and J ends lost 3 bases and 6 bases respectively, with 12 bases between them. This CDR3 reads CASSAGVGDGYTF. The DNA for the CDR3 is TGTGCCAGCAGCGCTGGGGTAGGGGATGGCTACACCTTC.

This clone appeared a single time. The J gene is TRBJ1-2, the V gene TRBV7-3; D not resolved. CDR1 is SGHTA, CDR2 FQGTGA, per germline. The CDR3 length is 11 residues. Trimming cost V 5 bases and J 8 bases, with 9 bases left between them. CDR3 in amino acids: CASSPVIGYTF. CDR3 in DNA: TGTGCCAGCAGCCCGGTTATAGGCTACACCTTC.

The chain uses TRBV24-1 and TRBJ1-2, with TRBD1 matching 8 bases. There are 14 residues in the CDR3. V was clipped by 3 bases and J by 5 bases; unmatched bases: 4. Per the germline V gene, CDR1 is KGHDR and CDR2 is SFDVKD. CDR3 nucleotide sequence: TGTGCCACCAGTGATGGGGACAGGATGTATGGCTACACCTTC. Translating gives CATSDGDRMYGYTF.

CDR3 sequence: CATSGRAQGRTDTQYF. CDR3 nucleotide sequence: TGTGCCACCAGTGGTCGCGCACAGGGCCGAACAGATACGCAGTATTTT. This chain links TRBV24-1 with TRBJ2-3; a possible D gene is TRBD1 (6 bases). V was clipped by 5 bases and J by 3 bases, with 17 bases between them. This CDR3 has 16 amino acids. Germline lookup yields CDR1 KGHDR and CDR2 SFDVKD.

The rearrangement links TRBV28 to TRBJ2-3; TRBD1 is a possible D gene (6 bases). The ends were cut back, 5 bases at V and 1 base at J, with 13 bases in the middle. The CDR3 covers 15 residues. CDR1 is MDHEN and CDR2 is SYDVKM in the germline V gene. The chain's CDR3 is CASSPRGIGTDTQYF. The CDR3 region has the DNA TGTGCCAGCAGTCCCAGGGGAATCGGCACAGATACGCAGTATTTT.